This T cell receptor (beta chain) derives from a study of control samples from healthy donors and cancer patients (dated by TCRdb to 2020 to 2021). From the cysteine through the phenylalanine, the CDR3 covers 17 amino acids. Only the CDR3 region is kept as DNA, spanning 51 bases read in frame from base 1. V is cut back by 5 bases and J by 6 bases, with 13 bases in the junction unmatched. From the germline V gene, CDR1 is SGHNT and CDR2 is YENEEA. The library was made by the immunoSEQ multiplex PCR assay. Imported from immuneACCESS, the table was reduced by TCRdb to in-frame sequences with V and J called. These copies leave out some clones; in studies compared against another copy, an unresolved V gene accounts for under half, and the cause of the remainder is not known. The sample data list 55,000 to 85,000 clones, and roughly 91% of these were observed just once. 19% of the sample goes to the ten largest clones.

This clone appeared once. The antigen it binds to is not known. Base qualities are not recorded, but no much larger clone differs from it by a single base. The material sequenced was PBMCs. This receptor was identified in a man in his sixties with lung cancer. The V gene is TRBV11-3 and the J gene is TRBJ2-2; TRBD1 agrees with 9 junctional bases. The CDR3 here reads CASSPGQGSRRSGELFF. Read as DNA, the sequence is TGTGCCAGCAGCCCCGGACAGGGGAGCCGTCGTTCCGGGGAGCTGTTTTTT.